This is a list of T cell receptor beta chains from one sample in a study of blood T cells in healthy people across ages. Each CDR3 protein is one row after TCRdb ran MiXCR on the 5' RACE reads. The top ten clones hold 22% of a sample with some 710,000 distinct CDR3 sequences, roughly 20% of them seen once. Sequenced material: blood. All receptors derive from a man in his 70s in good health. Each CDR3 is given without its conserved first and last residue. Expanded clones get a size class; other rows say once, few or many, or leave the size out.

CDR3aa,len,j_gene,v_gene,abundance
ASSEFGEINIQY,12,TRBJ2-4,TRBV25-1,NA
ASSLEDSVYDATNEKLF,17,TRBJ1-4,TRBV7-9,NA
ASSPRTGLTDTQN,13,TRBJ2-3,TRBV18,NA
ASSQDWNRYTEAF,13,TRBJ1-1,TRBV4-2,NA
ASSTQGNQPQH,11,TRBJ1-5,TRBV6-6,NA
ASSLRREGPHNEQF,14,TRBJ2-1,TRBV7-9,many
ASSTGTGGREKLF,13,TRBJ1-4,TRBV9,many
SARSPFLTSGQETQY,15,TRBJ2-5,TRBV20-1,NA
ATSNPSNEKLF,11,TRBJ1-4,TRBV15,NA
SARDGGASSEKLF,13,TRBJ1-4,TRBV20-1,NA
ASGQGSNTGELF,12,TRBJ2-2,TRBV5-1,NA
SARVSAAEQGKGYT,14,TRBJ1-2,TRBV20-1,NA
SVEGLGAPPSF,11,TRBJ2-1,TRBV29-1,few
ASSRGGRGDEAF,12,TRBJ1-1,TRBV19,NA
SARDPWFGQETQY,13,TRBJ2-5,TRBV20-1,NA
ASSLAPGQGKNTGELF,16,TRBJ2-2,TRBV12-3/TRBV12-4,few
ASSLAPSRDPAGNEQF,16,NA,TRBV5-1,NA
ASRVAGTDTQY,11,TRBJ2-3,TRBV7-2,few
ASAGFSSYNEQF,12,TRBJ2-1,TRBV12-5,few
ASSTPGLEGETQY,13,TRBJ2-5,TRBV5-1,few
ASSLEYADTQY,11,TRBJ2-3,TRBV5-1,NA
ASSDDPGEKLF,11,TRBJ1-4,TRBV5-1,few
ASSQDRKRGITYYEQY,16,NA,TRBV4-2,few
ASSLGRWSTDTQY,13,TRBJ2-3,TRBV7-9,NA
AINQGLDYGYT,11,TRBJ1-2,TRBV10-3,NA
SAGLAGGIHEQF,12,TRBJ2-1,TRBV20-1,NA
ATSEDRPNYGYT,12,TRBJ1-2,TRBV24-1,once
ASSPAGTKINEQF,13,TRBJ2-1,TRBV5-1,many
AGSLDGLAVNEQF,13,TRBJ2-1,TRBV7-9,few
ASKGQMNTEAF,11,TRBJ1-1,TRBV2,NA
ASSSTGVSYNEQF,13,TRBJ2-1,TRBV28,NA
ATSIAYSTDTQY,12,TRBJ2-3,TRBV15,NA
SVEGGTGWDTQY,12,TRBJ2-3,TRBV29-1,NA
ATSGLAGEGEETQY,14,TRBJ2-5,TRBV24-1,few
ASSQDPAGGGVAKNIQY,17,TRBJ2-4,TRBV4-1,NA
ARWIGNTEAF,10,TRBJ1-1,TRBV27,NA
ASSPGDTEAF,10,TRBJ1-1,TRBV14,many
ASSRDTGAGYT,11,TRBJ1-2,TRBV6-6,NA
ASSEVSGRELF,11,TRBJ2-2,TRBV6-1,few
ASSFARNTEAF,11,TRBJ1-1,TRBV5-1,few
SVVGGRGRSEQF,12,TRBJ2-1,TRBV29-1,NA
ASSPGTAKTYEQY,13,NA,TRBV18,NA
ASSRRGADTEAF,12,TRBJ1-1,TRBV3-1,NA
ASSQPGRRDTQY,12,TRBJ2-3,TRBV4-3,few
ASSLESLAHEQF,12,TRBJ2-1,TRBV7-9,NA
SASETEGIQY,10,TRBJ2-4,TRBV20-1,NA
SARDRGLETQY,11,TRBJ2-5,TRBV20-1,few
ASSQGQGTGANVLT,14,TRBJ2-6,TRBV3-1,few
SAPRTALQETQY,12,TRBJ2-5,TRBV20-1,few
SVGNGYEQY,9,TRBJ2-7,TRBV29-1,few
ASRRDRKGEQY,11,TRBJ2-7,TRBV13,NA
ASSSYRPTGLNTGELF,16,TRBJ2-2,TRBV28,NA
ASSQDPLGGFTTDTQY,16,TRBJ2-3,TRBV4-2,few
ASSLATTGGAPLH,13,TRBJ1-6,TRBV5-1,NA
ASSPGRRDTEAF,12,TRBJ1-1,TRBV3-1,NA
ASSVDSGSRDEQF,13,TRBJ2-1,TRBV9,NA